Described below is a single TCR beta chain sequence and its context. These data originate in a study of T-cell reconstitution after alpha-beta-depleted transplantation in children. Germline V gives CDR1 LNHNV, CDR2 YYDKDF (reference sequence). V was shortened by 0 bases and J by 6 bases, with 17 bases between the two germline ends. The CDR3 covers 17 residues. Unique molecular identifiers were incorporated when the TCRbeta library was constructed. MiXCR, applied by TCRdb to the PCR reads, yields one record per CDR3 protein. The sample lists around 400,000 distinct CDR3 sequences; around 20% were seen once.

This receptor was identified in a human donor who donated a stem cell graft to a child with acute myeloid leukemia. The chain carries TRBV15 and TRBJ2-2; D is uncertain. The sequences come from PBMCs from the stem cell graft donor, collected from the stem cell graft. CDR3 sequence (DNA): TGTGCCACCAGCAGAGACCCGACCATCTCAGGAGCCGGGGAGCTGTTTTTT. Amino acids: CATSRDPTISGAGELFF.